A selection of T cell receptor beta chains follows, all from one sample in a study of shared clonotypes between healthy human individuals. Profiling relied on immunoSEQ multiplex PCR, and the TCRdb table lists in-frame clones only, not all of them. The data contain more than 400,000 clones, around 85% of them seen just once; the ten biggest clones take up 10% to 15%. The specimen was PBMCs. Every receptor here comes from a woman aged 40 to 50 in good health. Some clones in this sample may be carry-over from other donors' samples. Both conserved end residues are part of each CDR3. The order of the fields is J gene, clone size, D gene, V gene, CDR3 DNA, CDR3 protein. D genes are given only for firm matches. Expanded clones get a size class; other rows say once, few or many, or leave the size out.

j_gene: TRBJ1-5
abundance: NA
d_gene: NA
v_gene: TRBV7-3
CDR3nt: TGTGCCAGCAGCCCCCAGGACATTCCGGTGGATACCAATCAGCCCCAGCATTTT
CDR3aa: CASSPQDIPVDTNQPQHF

j_gene: TRBJ2-1
abundance: NA
d_gene: NA
v_gene: TRBV11-3
CDR3nt: TGTGCCAGCAGCTTAAACCGCGCGGGTGAGCAGTTCTTC
CDR3aa: CASSLNRAGEQFF

j_gene: TRBJ2-2
abundance: NA
d_gene: NA
v_gene: TRBV6-1
CDR3nt: TGTGCCACCCATTTAGGAACGAACACCGGGGAGCTGTTTTTT
CDR3aa: CATHLGTNTGELFF

j_gene: TRBJ1-5
abundance: NA
d_gene: NA
v_gene: TRBV29-1
CDR3nt: TGCAGCGCCGGACTGGATAGCAATCAGCCCCAGCATTTT
CDR3aa: CSAGLDSNQPQHF

j_gene: TRBJ2-1
abundance: NA
d_gene: TRBD2
v_gene: TRBV7-6
CDR3nt: TGTGCCAGCAGCTCCCCCGCGTATAGCGGGAGCAACAATGAGCAGTTCTTC
CDR3aa: CASSSPAYSGSNNEQFF

j_gene: TRBJ1-1
abundance: NA
d_gene: NA
v_gene: TRBV20-1
CDR3nt: TGCAGTGCTAGGAGCAGGGCTGAAGCTTTCTTT
CDR3aa: CSARSRAEAFF

j_gene: TRBJ1-2
abundance: NA
d_gene: TRBD1
v_gene: TRBV28
CDR3nt: TGTGCCAGCAGTTCCCAAGGACAGGGAACGCGTGGCTACACCTTC
CDR3aa: CASSSQGQGTRGYTF

j_gene: TRBJ1-2
abundance: NA
d_gene: NA
v_gene: TRBV28
CDR3nt: TGTGCCAGCAGTAGATTCGGGGGAACTAGTGGCTACACCTTC
CDR3aa: CASSRFGGTSGYTF

j_gene: TRBJ1-5
abundance: many
d_gene: NA
v_gene: TRBV6-1
CDR3nt: TGTGCCAGCAGTACCCGAGGACAGCCCAATCAGCCCCAGCATTTT
CDR3aa: CASSTRGQPNQPQHF

j_gene: TRBJ1-4
abundance: once
d_gene: NA
v_gene: TRBV27
CDR3nt: TGTGCCAGCAGACCGTTGGGCGGGGAGAAACTGTTTTTT
CDR3aa: CASRPLGGEKLFF

j_gene: TRBJ1-1
abundance: NA
d_gene: NA
v_gene: TRBV12-5
CDR3nt: TGTGCTAGTGGTTCGTCAGGGGCTTGGGACAATGAAGCTTTCTTT
CDR3aa: CASGSSGAWDNEAFF

j_gene: TRBJ2-5
abundance: NA
d_gene: TRBD1
v_gene: TRBV28
CDR3nt: TGTGCCAGCAGTCCACTCGACAGGGATGAGACCCAGTACTTC
CDR3aa: CASSPLDRDETQYF

j_gene: TRBJ2-3
abundance: NA
d_gene: NA
v_gene: TRBV11-3
CDR3nt: TGTGCCAGCAGCTTAGGGGCTAGCCCAGATACGCAGTATTTT
CDR3aa: CASSLGASPDTQYF

j_gene: TRBJ1-5
abundance: few
d_gene: NA
v_gene: TRBV19
CDR3nt: TGTGCCAGTAGTCGGACGGGGATCAATCAGCCCCAGCATTTT
CDR3aa: CASSRTGINQPQHF

j_gene: TRBJ2-4
abundance: few
d_gene: NA
v_gene: TRBV7-2
CDR3nt: TGTGCCAGCAGCTTTTTAAACATTCAGTACTTC
CDR3aa: CASSFLNIQYF

j_gene: TRBJ2-2
abundance: NA
d_gene: NA
v_gene: TRBV18
CDR3nt: TGTGCCAGCTCACCAGCGACTTCCGGCGGGGAGCTGTTTTTT
CDR3aa: CASSPATSGGELFF

j_gene: TRBJ2-2
abundance: NA
d_gene: NA
v_gene: TRBV28
CDR3nt: TGTGCCAGCAGACATTCGGCCGGGGAGCTGTTTTTT
CDR3aa: CASRHSAGELFF

j_gene: TRBJ2-3
abundance: NA
d_gene: TRBD2
v_gene: TRBV15
CDR3nt: TGTGCCACCAGCTTCCGCCGGACTAGCGTTGCAGATACGCAGTATTTT
CDR3aa: CATSFRRTSVADTQYF

j_gene: TRBJ2-5
abundance: few
d_gene: TRBD2
v_gene: TRBV4-2
CDR3nt: TGTGCCAGCAGCCGGGGGGGGAAGGGAGAGACCCAGTACTTC
CDR3aa: CASSRGGKGETQYF

j_gene: TRBJ2-1
abundance: NA
d_gene: TRBD2
v_gene: TRBV9
CDR3nt: TGTGCCAGCAGCGTAAGAGCGGGAGATTTCAATGAGCAGTTCTTC
CDR3aa: CASSVRAGDFNEQFF

j_gene: TRBJ2-3
abundance: NA
d_gene: TRBD2
v_gene: TRBV28
CDR3nt: TGTGCCAGCAGTTCAATAGCGGGCTGGACAGATACGCAGTATTTT
CDR3aa: CASSSIAGWTDTQYF

j_gene: TRBJ2-1
abundance: NA
d_gene: TRBD2
v_gene: TRBV6-5
CDR3nt: TGTGCCAGCAGGTTGTCGGCTAGCGGATACAATGAGCAGTTCTTC
CDR3aa: CASRLSASGYNEQFF

j_gene: TRBJ1-1
abundance: few
d_gene: TRBD1
v_gene: TRBV19
CDR3nt: TGTGCCAGTAGTACAGGGGGCCACACTGAAGCTTTCTTT
CDR3aa: CASSTGGHTEAFF

j_gene: TRBJ2-1
abundance: NA
d_gene: NA
v_gene: TRBV5-1
CDR3nt: TGCGCCAGCAGCAGGGGGGACTCCACTTACAATGAGCAGTTCTTC
CDR3aa: CASSRGDSTYNEQFF

j_gene: TRBJ1-1
abundance: NA
d_gene: NA
v_gene: TRBV2
CDR3nt: TGTGCCAGCAGTGAGACGTGGGAGTCTGAAGCTTTCTTT
CDR3aa: CASSETWESEAFF

j_gene: TRBJ2-1
abundance: NA
d_gene: NA
v_gene: TRBV7-9
CDR3nt: TGTGCCAGCAGCCCGGTAGAGGCCTTCTACAATGAGCAGTTCTTC
CDR3aa: CASSPVEAFYNEQFF

j_gene: TRBJ2-7
abundance: NA
d_gene: NA
v_gene: TRBV10-3
CDR3nt: TGTGCCATCAGTGCCGGCGGCTCCTACGAGCAGTACTTC
CDR3aa: CAISAGGSYEQYF

j_gene: TRBJ2-1
abundance: NA
d_gene: TRBD1
v_gene: TRBV27
CDR3nt: TGTGCCAGCAGTTCCGGGACAGGGAGTGATGAGCAGTTCTTC
CDR3aa: CASSSGTGSDEQFF

j_gene: TRBJ1-4
abundance: many
d_gene: NA
v_gene: TRBV4-2
CDR3nt: TGTGCCAGCAGCCAATATGGGGAAAGGCATGAAAAACTGTTTTTT
CDR3aa: CASSQYGERHEKLFF

j_gene: TRBJ2-7
abundance: once
d_gene: TRBD2
v_gene: TRBV6-6
CDR3nt: TGTGCCAGCAGCCGACTAGCGGGACACTACGAGCAGTACTTC
CDR3aa: CASSRLAGHYEQYF

j_gene: TRBJ2-1
abundance: NA
d_gene: NA
v_gene: TRBV5-1
CDR3nt: TGCGCCAGCAGCTTGGGGCAGGGTTCCCATGAGCAGTTCTTC
CDR3aa: CASSLGQGSHEQFF

j_gene: TRBJ1-1
abundance: NA
d_gene: NA
v_gene: TRBV28
CDR3nt: TGTGCCACCAGAACTGAGGAAGCTTTCTTT
CDR3aa: CATRTEEAFF

j_gene: TRBJ1-2
abundance: NA
d_gene: NA
v_gene: TRBV28
CDR3nt: TGTGCCAGCAGAACCTCAACAGGGTTCGGCTACACCTTC
CDR3aa: CASRTSTGFGYTF